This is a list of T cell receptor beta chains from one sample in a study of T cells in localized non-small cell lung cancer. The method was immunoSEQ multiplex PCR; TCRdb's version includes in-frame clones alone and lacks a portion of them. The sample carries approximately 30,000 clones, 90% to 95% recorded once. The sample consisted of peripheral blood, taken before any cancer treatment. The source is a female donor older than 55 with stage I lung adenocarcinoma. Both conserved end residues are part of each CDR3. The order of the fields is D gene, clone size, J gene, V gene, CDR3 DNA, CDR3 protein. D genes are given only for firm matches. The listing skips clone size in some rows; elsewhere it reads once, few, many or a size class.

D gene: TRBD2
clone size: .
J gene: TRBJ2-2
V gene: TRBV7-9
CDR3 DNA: TGTGCCAGCAGCCGTGTCGGCAGCGGGAGGGCCGGGGAGCTGTTTTTT
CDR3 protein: CASSRVGSGRAGELFF

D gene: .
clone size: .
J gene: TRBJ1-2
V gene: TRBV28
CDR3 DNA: TGTGCCAGCAGTTTAGCGGGGTACGGCTACACCTTC
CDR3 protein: CASSLAGYGYTF

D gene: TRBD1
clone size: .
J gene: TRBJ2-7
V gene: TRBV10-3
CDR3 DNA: TGTGCCATCAGTGAATCAAGGGGCCAGGGACAGAAGAGCTACGAGCAGTACTTC
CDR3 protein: CAISESRGQGQKSYEQYF

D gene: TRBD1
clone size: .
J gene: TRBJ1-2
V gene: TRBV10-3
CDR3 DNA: TGTGCCATCAGTCCCGGGACAGGGGTTAACTATGGCTACACCTTC
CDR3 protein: CAISPGTGVNYGYTF

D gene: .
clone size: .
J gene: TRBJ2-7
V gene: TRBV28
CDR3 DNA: TGTGCCAGCACCCCGGAGGAGGTGGGCTCCTACGAGCAGTACTTC
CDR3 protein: CASTPEEVGSYEQYF

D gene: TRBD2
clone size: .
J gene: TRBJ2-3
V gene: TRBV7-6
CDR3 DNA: TGTGCCAGCAGCTTTAGTAGCGGGGGGACAGATACGCAGTATTTT
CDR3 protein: CASSFSSGGTDTQYF

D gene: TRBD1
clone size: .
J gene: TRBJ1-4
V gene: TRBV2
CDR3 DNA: TGTGCCAGCAGAGAGACAGGGGGAAGGGGCGAAAAACTGTTTTTT
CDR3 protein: CASRETGGRGEKLFF

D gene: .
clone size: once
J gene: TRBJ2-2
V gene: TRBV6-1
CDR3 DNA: TGTGCCAGCAGTGAAGCCCCCCTCGGCACCGGGGAGCTGTTTTTT
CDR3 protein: CASSEAPLGTGELFF

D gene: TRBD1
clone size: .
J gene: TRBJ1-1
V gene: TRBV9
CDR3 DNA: TGTGCCAGCAGCGTAGATCGGGACAGTGAAGCTTTCTTT
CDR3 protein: CASSVDRDSEAFF

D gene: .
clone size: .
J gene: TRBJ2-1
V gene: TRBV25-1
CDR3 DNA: TGTGCCAGTACCTCTTCAGGGAATGAGCAGTTCTTC
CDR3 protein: CASTSSGNEQFF

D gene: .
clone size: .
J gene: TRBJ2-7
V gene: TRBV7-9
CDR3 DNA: TGTGCCAGCAGCACGACCGACAGGTGGAACTCCTACGAGCAGTACTTC
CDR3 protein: CASSTTDRWNSYEQYF

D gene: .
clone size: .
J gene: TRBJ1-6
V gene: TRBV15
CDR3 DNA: TGTGCCACCAGCAGTGAGACGGAGTATAATTCACCCCTCCACTTT
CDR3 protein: CATSSETEYNSPLHF

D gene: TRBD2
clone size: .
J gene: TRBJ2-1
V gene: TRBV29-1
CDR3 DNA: TGCAGCGTTAAAGGACTAGCGGGAGACAATGAGCAGTTCTTC
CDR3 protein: CSVKGLAGDNEQFF

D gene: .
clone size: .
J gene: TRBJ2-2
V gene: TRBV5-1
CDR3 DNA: TGCGCCAGTAGTCCGGTCTGGAACACCGGGGAGCTGTTTTTT
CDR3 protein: CASSPVWNTGELFF

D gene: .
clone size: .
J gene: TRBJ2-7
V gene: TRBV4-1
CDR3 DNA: TGCGCCAGCAGCGACAGGATCTCCTACGAGCAGTACTTC
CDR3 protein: CASSDRISYEQYF

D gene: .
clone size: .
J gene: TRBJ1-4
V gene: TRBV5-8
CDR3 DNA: TGTGCCAGCAGGAAGACTGCGACCGGTGAAAAACTGTTTTTT
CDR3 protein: CASRKTATGEKLFF

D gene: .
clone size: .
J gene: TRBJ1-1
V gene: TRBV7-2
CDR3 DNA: TGTGCCAGCAGCTTATCTTACAGACAAACTGTGAACACTGAAGCTTTCTTT
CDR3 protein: CASSLSYRQTVNTEAFF

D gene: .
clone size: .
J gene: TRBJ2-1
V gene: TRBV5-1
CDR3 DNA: TGCGCCAGCAGCGACGAAAGGGGCCCCTACAATGAGCAGTTCTTC
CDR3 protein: CASSDERGPYNEQFF

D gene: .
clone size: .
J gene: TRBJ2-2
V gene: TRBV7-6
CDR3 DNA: TGTGCCAGCAGGCTTCACCCCTCCCAACAGGGAGGCGGGGAGCTGTTTTTT
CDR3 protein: CASRLHPSQQGGGELFF

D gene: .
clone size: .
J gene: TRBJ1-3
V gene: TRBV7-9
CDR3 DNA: TGTGCCAGCAGCGATGTAACAGGGCCCTCTGGAAACACCATATATTTT
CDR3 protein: CASSDVTGPSGNTIYF

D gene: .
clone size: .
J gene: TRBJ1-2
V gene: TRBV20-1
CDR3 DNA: TGCAGTGCTAGGGCAACCTATGGCTACACCTTC
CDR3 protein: CSARATYGYTF

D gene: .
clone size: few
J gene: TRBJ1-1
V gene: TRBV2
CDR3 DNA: TGTGCCAGCAGGGTCCGACGGAACACTGAAGCTTTCTTT
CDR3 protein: CASRVRRNTEAFF

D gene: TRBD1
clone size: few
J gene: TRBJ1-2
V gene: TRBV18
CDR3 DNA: TGTGCCAGCTCACCTGACAGGGGACCTTTCTATGGCTACACCTTC
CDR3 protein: CASSPDRGPFYGYTF

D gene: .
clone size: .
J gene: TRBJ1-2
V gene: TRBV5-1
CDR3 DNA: TGCGCCAGCGGAGAGTCGAACTATGGCTACACCTTC
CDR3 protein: CASGESNYGYTF

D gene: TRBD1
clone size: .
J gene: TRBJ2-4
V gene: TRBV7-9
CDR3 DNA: TGTGCCAGCAGCTTAGAGGGACAGTTAGCCAAAAACATTCAGTACTTC
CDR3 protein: CASSLEGQLAKNIQYF

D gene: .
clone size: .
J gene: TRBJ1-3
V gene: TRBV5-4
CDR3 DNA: TGTGCCAGCAGCTCCCAGCTTTTCGGAAACACCATATATTTT
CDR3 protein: CASSSQLFGNTIYF

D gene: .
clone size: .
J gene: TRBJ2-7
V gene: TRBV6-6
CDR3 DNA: TGTGCCACCAGACTACTAGCTCTCCCCTACGAGCAGTACTTC
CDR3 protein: CATRLLALPYEQYF

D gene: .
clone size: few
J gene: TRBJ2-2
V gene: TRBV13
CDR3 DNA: TGTGCCAGCAGCTTAGGGATCACCGGGGAGCTGTTTTTT
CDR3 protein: CASSLGITGELFF

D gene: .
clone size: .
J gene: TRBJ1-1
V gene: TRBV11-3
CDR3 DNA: TGTGCCAGCAGCTTAGATCCCCCCAGCACTGAAGCTTTCTTT
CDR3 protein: CASSLDPPSTEAFF

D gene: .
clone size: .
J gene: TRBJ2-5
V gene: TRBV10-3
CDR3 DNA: TGTGCCATCAGTGCAAGGAGCGGCCAAGAGACCCAGTACTTC
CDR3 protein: CAISARSGQETQYF

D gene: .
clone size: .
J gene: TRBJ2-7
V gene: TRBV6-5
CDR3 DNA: TGTGCCAGCAGGGCGAACTACGAGCAGTACTTC
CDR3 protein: CASRANYEQYF

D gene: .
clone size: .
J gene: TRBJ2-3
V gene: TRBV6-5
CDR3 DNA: TGTGCCAGCAGTTCCATAGGAGATACGCAGTATTTT
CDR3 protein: CASSSIGDTQYF

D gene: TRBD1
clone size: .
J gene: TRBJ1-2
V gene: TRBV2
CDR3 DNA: TGTGCCAGCAGTGAAGCCCGGGACAGCTATGGCTACACCTTC
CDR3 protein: CASSEARDSYGYTF

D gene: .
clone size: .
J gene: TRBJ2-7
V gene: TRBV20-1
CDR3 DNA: TGCAGTGCTAGAGATTTCAGGGCCAAGTACTTC
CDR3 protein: CSARDFRAKYF

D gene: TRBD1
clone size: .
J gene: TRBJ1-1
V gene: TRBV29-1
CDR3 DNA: TGCAGCGTTGGGGGGACAGCGATGAACACTGAAGCTTTCTTT
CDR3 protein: CSVGGTAMNTEAFF

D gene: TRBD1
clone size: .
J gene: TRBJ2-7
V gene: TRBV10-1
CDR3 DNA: TGCGCCAGCAGTGAGTCGCGGACAGGGGCCTACGAGCAGTACTTC
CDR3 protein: CASSESRTGAYEQYF

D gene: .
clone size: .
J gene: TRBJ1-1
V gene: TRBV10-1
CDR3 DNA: TGCGCCAGCAGTGAGTCGGGGCATACTGAAGCTTTCTTT
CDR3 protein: CASSESGHTEAFF

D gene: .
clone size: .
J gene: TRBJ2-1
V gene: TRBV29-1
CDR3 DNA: TGCAGCGCCCACCCGACAGGTTCCCCAACCGGGGAGCAGTTCTTC
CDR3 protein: CSAHPTGSPTGEQFF

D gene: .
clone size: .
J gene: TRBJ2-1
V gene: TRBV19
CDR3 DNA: TGTGCCAGTAGTATAGGGAGCGGAAATAACAATGAGCAGTTCTTC
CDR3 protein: CASSIGSGNNNEQFF

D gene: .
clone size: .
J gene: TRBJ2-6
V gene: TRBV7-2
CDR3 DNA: TGTGCCAGCAGCCAGGACGGAGCCGATCTCTCTGGGGCCAACGTCCTGACTTTC
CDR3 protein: CASSQDGADLSGANVLTF